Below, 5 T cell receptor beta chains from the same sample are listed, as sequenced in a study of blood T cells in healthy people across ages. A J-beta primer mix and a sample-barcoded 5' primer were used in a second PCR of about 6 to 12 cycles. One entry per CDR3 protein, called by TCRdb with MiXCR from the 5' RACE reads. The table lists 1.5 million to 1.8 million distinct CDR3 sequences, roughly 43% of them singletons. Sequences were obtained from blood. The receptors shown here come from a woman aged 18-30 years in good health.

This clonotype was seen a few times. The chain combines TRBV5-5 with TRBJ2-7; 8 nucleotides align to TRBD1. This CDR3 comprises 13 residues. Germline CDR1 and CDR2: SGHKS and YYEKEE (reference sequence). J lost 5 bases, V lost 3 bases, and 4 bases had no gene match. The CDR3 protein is CASSSGGRDEQYF. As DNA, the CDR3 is TGTGCCAGCAGCTCAGGGGGCAGGGACGAGCAGTACTTC.

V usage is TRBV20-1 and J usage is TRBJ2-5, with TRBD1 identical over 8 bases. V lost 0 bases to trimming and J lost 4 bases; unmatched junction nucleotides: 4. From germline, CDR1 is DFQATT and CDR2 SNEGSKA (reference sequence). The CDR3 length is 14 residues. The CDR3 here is CSARETGGRETQYF. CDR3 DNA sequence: TGCAGTGCTAGAGAAACAGGGGGAAGAGAGACCCAGTACTTC.

The CDR3, as DNA: TGTGCCAGCAGAGAGACAGGGTCTTATGAAAAACTGTTTTTT. This gives the protein CASRETGSYEKLFF. The V call is TRBV27, the J call TRBJ1-4; 7 nucleotides agree with TRBD1. The germline V gene has CDR1 MNHEY and CDR2 SMNVEV (reference sequence). The V segment lost 6 bases and the J segment 6 bases; nucleotides outside the gene matches: 7. The CDR3 covers 14 residues.

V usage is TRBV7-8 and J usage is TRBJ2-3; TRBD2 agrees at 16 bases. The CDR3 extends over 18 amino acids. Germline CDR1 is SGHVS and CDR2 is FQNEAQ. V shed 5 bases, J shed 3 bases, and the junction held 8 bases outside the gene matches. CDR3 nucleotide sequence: TGTGCCAGCAGCCCGCAGGGACTAGCGGGAGGGTTAACAGATACGCAGTATTTT. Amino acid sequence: CASSPQGLAGGLTDTQYF.

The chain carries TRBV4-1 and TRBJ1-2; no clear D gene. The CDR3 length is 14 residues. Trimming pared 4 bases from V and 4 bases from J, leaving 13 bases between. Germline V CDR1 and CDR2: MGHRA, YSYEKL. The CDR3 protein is CASSLSPTSYGYTF. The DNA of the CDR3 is TGCGCCAGCAGCCTATCGCCCACCAGCTATGGCTACACCTTC.